This paragraph covers one T cell receptor beta chain sequence. At one boundary the junction diverges from the germline segment, which might be a read error. CDR1 is SSHAT, CDR2 FNYEAQ, per germline (reference sequence). The CDR3 contains 19 residues. In TCRdb, the 5' RACE reads were re-called with MiXCR into one record per CDR3 protein. Here the sample spans some 250,000 distinct CDR3 sequences, roughly 13% being singletons. This sample stems from a study of identical twins. Separately, the same data were catalogued under a study of yellow fever vaccine responses in identical twins. That source notes: On the reported evidence, twins' vaccine T cell responses seemed partly convergent and partly personalized.

Material: memory (CD45RO+) T cells sorted from blood. The chain has TRBV7-7 and TRBJ2-7; 7 bases agree with TRBD2. This clonotype originated in a woman under 30 in good health. This CDR3 is CASSLEEGRGLEISYEQYF. The CDR3 nucleotides read TGTGCTAGCAGCTTAGAGGAGGGGAGGGGCCTTGAGATTTCCTACGAGCAGTACTTC.